These T cell receptor beta chains were read from a single sample in a study of neoadjuvant anti-PD-1 for oral cavity cancer. The table came from immunoSEQ multiplex PCR; TCRdb's copy has only in-frame clones and leaves some out. The data show 55,000 to 80,000 clones, around 83% seen once. Sequenced here: PBMCs, sampled before nivolumab (anti-PD-1) treatment. These receptors came from a person between 35 and 79 years old with oral cavity squamous cell carcinoma. CDR3s include the opening cysteine and the closing phenylalanine or tryptophan. D genes are given only for firm matches. Clone size is not always given. Where it is, it says once, few, many or a class for expanded clones.

J | V | size | D | CDR3 | DNA
TRBJ1-1 | TRBV27 | . | . | CASRAGVNTEAFF | TGTGCCAGCAGGGCAGGGGTGAACACTGAAGCTTTCTTT
TRBJ2-1 | TRBV9 | . | . | CASSVEGNRRSYNEQFF | TGTGCCAGCAGCGTAGAGGGGAACAGACGCTCCTACAATGAGCAGTTCTTC
TRBJ2-7 | TRBV7-2 | . | . | CASSLGGGRAYYEQYF | TGTGCCAGCAGCCTCGGCGGAGGTCGGGCTTACTACGAGCAGTACTTC
TRBJ2-2 | TRBV2 | . | . | CASSESVNTGELFF | TGTGCCAGCAGTGAATCTGTAAACACCGGGGAGCTGTTTTTT
TRBJ2-5 | TRBV5-6 | . | . | CASSLLGPQETQYF | TGTGCCAGCAGCTTGTTAGGACCTCAAGAGACCCAGTACTTC
TRBJ1-2 | TRBV4-1 | . | . | CASSQDRTNYGYTF | TGCGCCAGCAGCCAAGACAGGACTAACTATGGCTACACCTTC
TRBJ2-7 | TRBV13 | . | . | CASSKDIGYEQYF | TGTGCCAGCAGCAAAGATATCGGGTACGAGCAGTACTTC
TRBJ2-7 | TRBV5-1 | . | TRBD2 | CASSFLAGSGEQYF | TGCGCCAGCAGCTTCCTAGCGGGATCCGGCGAGCAGTACTTC
TRBJ1-5 | TRBV18 | . | TRBD1 | CASSPFGQANQPQHF | TGTGCCAGCTCACCCTTTGGACAGGCTAATCAGCCCCAGCATTTT
TRBJ2-5 | TRBV19 | . | TRBD2 | CASSIDSGGSKTQYF | TGTGCCAGTAGTATAGATAGCGGGGGGTCGAAGACCCAGTACTTC
TRBJ2-3 | TRBV7-8 | . | TRBD1 | CASSNQGQLLRNTQYF | TGTGCCAGCAGCAACCAGGGACAGCTACTTAGAAATACGCAGTATTTT
TRBJ1-3 | TRBV5-5 | . | . | CASSLAWAPNSGNTIYF | TGTGCCAGCAGCTTGGCGTGGGCTCCGAACTCTGGAAACACCATATATTTT
TRBJ1-5 | TRBV28 | . | TRBD1 | CASSPGQGDQPQHF | TGTGCCAGCAGTCCCGGACAGGGCGATCAGCCCCAGCATTTT
TRBJ1-1 | TRBV7-2 | . | . | CASIAGFANTEAFF | TGTGCCAGCATAGCGGGGTTCGCGAACACTGAAGCTTTCTTT
TRBJ2-3 | TRBV28 | . | . | CASSLLGRDTQYF | TGTGCCAGCAGTTTATTGGGTCGGGATACGCAGTATTTT
TRBJ2-7 | TRBV6-1 | . | . | CASSHLSSYEQYF | TGTGCCAGCAGTCATCTCAGCTCCTACGAGCAGTACTTC
TRBJ1-3 | TRBV14 | few | . | CASNQVGVNTIYF | TGTGCCAGCAACCAAGTTGGGGTAAACACCATATATTTT
TRBJ1-4 | TRBV11-2 | . | . | CASSLAWGRKSEKLFF | TGTGCCAGCAGCTTAGCCTGGGGCAGGAAGTCTGAAAAACTGTTTTTT
TRBJ1-1 | TRBV7-3 | . | . | CASSRGMGRMNTEAFF | TGTGCCAGCAGCCGGGGGATGGGACGGATGAACACTGAAGCTTTCTTT
TRBJ1-3 | TRBV29-1 | . | . | CSVGQEGNTIYF | TGCAGCGTTGGACAGGAGGGGAACACCATATATTTT
TRBJ2-1 | TRBV9 | . | . | CASSVSVGEQFF | TGTGCCAGCAGCGTTTCTGTCGGTGAGCAGTTCTTC
TRBJ2-7 | TRBV2 | . | . | CASSDSAGRYEQYF | TGTGCCAGCAGTGATTCGGCAGGGAGGTACGAGCAGTACTTC
TRBJ2-2 | TRBV29-1 | . | . | CSVVQTWGTGELFF | TGCAGCGTTGTACAGACGTGGGGCACCGGGGAGCTGTTTTTT
TRBJ1-1 | TRBV14 | . | . | CASSTRWTEAFF | TGTGCCAGCAGCACACGGTGGACTGAAGCTTTCTTT
TRBJ1-2 | TRBV6-1 | . | . | CASRPTGNGYTF | TGTGCCAGCAGACCGACAGGAAATGGCTACACCTTC
TRBJ1-4 | TRBV7-8 | . | . | CASSAVSGATNEKLFF | TGTGCCAGCAGCGCCGTAAGTGGGGCAACTAATGAAAAACTGTTTTTT
TRBJ1-3 | TRBV30 | . | . | CAWSVSSGNTIYF | TGTGCCTGGAGTGTCAGCTCTGGAAACACCATATATTTT
TRBJ1-2 | TRBV7-3 | . | TRBD1 | CASSLTRQGIYGYTF | TGTGCCAGCAGCTTAACGCGACAGGGTATTTATGGCTACACCTTC
TRBJ1-1 | TRBV9 | . | . | CASSPNPLNTEAFF | TGTGCCAGCAGCCCCAACCCCTTGAACACTGAAGCTTTCTTT
TRBJ1-1 | TRBV28 | . | . | CASSEADRRNTEAFF | TGTGCCAGCAGCGAAGCCGACAGGAGGAACACTGAAGCTTTCTTT
TRBJ1-1 | TRBV6-1 | once | . | CASSEYFGGGGLNTEAFF | TGTGCCAGCAGTGAATATTTCGGTGGAGGGGGGCTGAACACTGAAGCTTTCTTT
TRBJ1-2 | TRBV28 | once | . | CASSLSNYGYTF | TGTGCCAGCAGTTTGTCTAACTATGGCTACACCTTC
TRBJ2-5 | TRBV9 | . | TRBD1 | CASSPGTGLESRETQYF | TGTGCCAGCAGCCCGGGGACAGGGTTGGAATCTCGAGAGACCCAGTACTTC
TRBJ2-5 | TRBV27 | . | . | CASKAGVMIEETQYF | TGTGCCAGCAAGGCAGGGGTTATGATTGAAGAGACCCAGTACTTC
TRBJ2-5 | TRBV27 | . | . | CASSRKGYSQETQYF | TGTGCCAGCAGTCGGAAGGGATACTCCCAAGAGACCCAGTACTTC
TRBJ2-7 | TRBV4-1 | . | TRBD1 | CASSQAPGQGAYEQYF | TGCGCCAGCAGCCAGGCGCCGGGACAGGGGGCCTACGAGCAGTACTTC
TRBJ2-2 | TRBV19 | . | . | CASTPLDRVIPGELFF | TGTGCCAGTACCCCACTCGACAGAGTCATCCCGGGGGAGCTGTTTTTT
TRBJ2-7 | TRBV5-8 | . | . | CASSLFPQSYEQYF | TGTGCCAGCAGCTTGTTTCCTCAATCCTACGAGCAGTACTTC
TRBJ2-1 | TRBV5-1 | once | . | CASSLMGERSDEQFF | TGCGCCAGCAGCTTAATGGGGGAAAGGAGCGATGAGCAGTTCTTC
TRBJ2-1 | TRBV6-5 | . | TRBD1 | CASRRGHEQFF | TGTGCCAGCAGGAGGGGGCATGAGCAGTTCTTC
TRBJ2-3 | TRBV10-3 | few | . | CAISESPPTDTQYF | TGTGCCATCAGTGAGTCTCCCCCCACAGATACGCAGTATTTT
TRBJ2-1 | TRBV19 | . | . | CASSIARAPPYNEQFF | TGTGCCAGTAGTATAGCCCGGGCACCGCCCTACAATGAGCAGTTCTTC
TRBJ2-1 | TRBV9 | . | TRBD2 | CASSPTSGTSNEQFF | TGTGCCAGCAGCCCAACATCCGGGACTAGCAATGAGCAGTTCTTC
TRBJ1-5 | TRBV6-1 | . | . | CASSEGYQPQHF | TGTGCCAGCAGTGAAGGGTATCAGCCCCAGCATTTT
TRBJ1-1 | TRBV7-3 | . | . | CASSLDRGTEAFF | TGTGCCAGCAGCTTAGACAGAGGCACTGAAGCTTTCTTT
TRBJ1-4 | TRBV28 | . | . | CASGRRREKLFF | TGTGCCAGCGGCAGGAGAAGGGAAAAACTGTTTTTT
TRBJ2-7 | TRBV7-8 | . | . | CASSLQELYEQYF | TGTGCCAGCAGCTTACAGGAGTTATACGAGCAGTACTTC
TRBJ1-1 | TRBV27 | . | . | CASTPQLAGNTEAFF | TGTGCCAGCACTCCCCAGTTGGCAGGGAACACTGAAGCTTTCTTT
TRBJ2-5 | TRBV5-1 | once | . | CASSRAGLQETQYF | TGCGCCAGCAGTAGGGCAGGGCTACAAGAGACCCAGTACTTC
TRBJ2-7 | TRBV6-5 | . | . | CATKTATYEQYF | TGTGCCACCAAAACAGCGACCTACGAGCAGTACTTC